The 32 T cell receptor beta chains given below trace back to one sample, sequenced in a study of blood T cell repertoires in COVID-19. Using immunoSEQ multiplex PCR, the repertoire was profiled, and TCRdb retains in-frame clones only, with some absent. Of under 100,000 clones listed, more than 85% are singletons. The sequenced material came from peripheral blood. Receptor source: a man aged 40-55 years with acute or convalescent COVID-19.

This clone was recorded once. J is TRBJ1-3 and V is TRBV4-2; the D gene is possibly TRBD1 (6 bases). V lost 0 bases and J 3 bases, leaving 15 bases between the germline ends. Germline CDR1 is LGHNA and CDR2 is YNFKEQ. The CDR3 extends over 17 amino acids. The CDR3: CASSQDRGGSGGNTIYF. The CDR3 DNA reads as TGTGCCAGCAGCCAAGATCGTGGGGGCTCAGGTGGAAACACCATATATTTT.

This chain connects TRBV6-1 to TRBJ2-7; the D gene is possibly TRBD2 (6 bases). This CDR3 has 16 residues. Germline CDR1 is MNHNS and CDR2 is SASEGT. Trimming took 3 bases from V and 0 from J, leaving 15 bases between them. The CDR3 region is CASSDPLVGSSYEQYF. As DNA, the CDR3 is TGTGCCAGCAGTGACCCTCTAGTCGGGAGCTCCTACGAGCAGTACTTC.

The DNA for the CDR3 is TGTGCCAGCAGCTTGGCCCCGTGGCTAGAGACCCAGTACTTC. This codes for CASSLAPWLETQYF. This rearrangement joins TRBV5-5 to TRBJ2-5; D uncertain. The CDR3 loop spans 14 amino acids. The germline CDR1 and CDR2 sequences are SGHKS and YYEKEE (reference sequence). Trimming removed 0 bases from V and 4 bases from J, with 10 bases in between.

The gene calls are TRBV4-2 and TRBJ2-3; D remains ambiguous. Trimming left V 0 bases short and J 3 bases short, with 10 bases between. This CDR3 has 15 amino acids. Per the germline V gene, CDR1 is LGHNA and CDR2 is YNFKEQ. As DNA, the CDR3 is TGTGCCAGCAGCCAAGATCGCGTCAAAACAGATACGCAGTATTTT. Translating gives CASSQDRVKTDTQYF.

This clone showed up just a few times. The chain links TRBV6-2 or TRBV6-3 to TRBJ2-5, with 9 bases lining up with TRBD2. The V gene end was trimmed by 4 bases and the J gene end by 2 bases; junction bases not matched to a gene: 5. The CDR3 runs 15 residues. CDR1 and CDR2 from the germline V gene are MNHEY and SVGEGT. CDR3 residues: CASSSPGLAQETQYF. DNA for the CDR3: TGTGCCAGCAGTTCACCGGGACTAGCACAAGAGACCCAGTACTTC.

The V gene is TRBV2, the J gene TRBJ2-1; 15 bases are shared with TRBD2. The CDR3 contains 18 residues. V dropped 6 bases and J dropped 4; count of bases not matched to a gene: 10. Germline values: CDR1 SNHLY, CDR2 FYNNEI. The CDR3 DNA reads as TGTGCCAGCAGGGCCCCTGGGACTAGCGGGAGGAGTTACAATGAGCAGTTCTTC. This codes for CASRAPGTSGRSYNEQFF. Using reference TRBV2 and TRBJ2-1 for the parts outside the CDR3, the full variable domain is EPEVTQTPSHQVTQMGQEVILRCVPISNHLYFYWYRQILGQKVEFLVSFYNNEISEKSEIFDDQFSVERPDGSNFTLKIRSTKLEDSAMYFCASRAPGTSGRSYNEQFFGPGTRLTVL.

This chain connects TRBV10-3 to TRBJ1-2; TRBD1 aligns across 7 bases. V dropped 5 bases and J dropped 0; count of bases not matched to a gene: 3. Germline V gene data show CDR1 as ENHRY and CDR2 as SYGVKD. This CDR3 contains 14 residues. Here the CDR3 DNA reads TGTGCCATCAGTACAGGGGCTGCTAACTATGGCTACACCTTC. Its protein is CAISTGAANYGYTF.

The V and J genes are TRBV2 and TRBJ2-1; weak D call: TRBD2 (5 bases). CDR3 length: 15 residues. CDR1 is SNHLY, CDR2 FYNNEI, per germline. V shed 7 bases and J shed 4 bases, with 17 bases lying between them. CDR3 sequence: CASILRRLGYNEQFF. DNA of the CDR3: TGTGCCAGCATCCTCAGGAGGCTCGGATACAATGAGCAGTTCTTC.

V and J are TRBV12-3 or TRBV12-4 and TRBJ1-2; 7 bases are a match to TRBD1. The CDR3 totals 13 residues. The V and J ends lost 6 bases and 6 bases, in that order; junction bases with no gene match: 7. The CDR3, as DNA: TGTGCCAGCAGAAAACAGGGGACACATGGCTACACCTTC. Its translation: CASRKQGTHGYTF.

J is TRBJ2-1 and V is TRBV2, with D possibly being TRBD2 (5 bases). V lost 6 bases to trimming and J lost 4 bases, with 13 bases between them. The CDR3 length is 14 residues. Germline CDR1 is SNHLY and CDR2 is FYNNEI. As DNA, the CDR3 is TGTGCCAGCAGCTACTCGAGGGTTTACAATGAGCAGTTCTTC. This translates into CASSYSRVYNEQFF.

The CDR3 here is CASSETGGWSNTIYF. The DNA for the CDR3 is TGTGCCAGTTCCGAAACAGGGGGTTGGTCGAACACCATATATTTT. The chain recombines TRBV19 with TRBJ1-3, with 8 bases aligning to TRBD1. The CDR3 length is 15 residues. The germline CDR1 and CDR2 sequences are LNHDA and SQIVND (reference sequence). The junction had 13 bases not matched to a gene; V was cut back by 8 bases and J by 7 bases.

The J gene is TRBJ1-1, the V gene TRBV10-3; TRBD1 might be the D (6 bases). V was clipped by 3 bases and J by 0 bases, with 11 bases between them. The CDR3 runs to 15 residues. From germline, CDR1 is ENHRY and CDR2 SYGVKD. The CDR3 DNA sequence: TGTGCCATCAGTGACCCAGGACAGCTGAACACTGAAGCTTTCTTT. Translation gives CAISDPGQLNTEAFF.

The J gene is TRBJ2-7, the V gene TRBV4-1, with TRBD1 as a possible D gene (5 bases). The germline V gene has CDR1 MGHRA and CDR2 YSYEKL. Trimming stripped 1 base from V and 5 bases from J, with 9 bases between. The CDR3 has 13 amino acids. CDR3 nucleotide sequence: TGCGCCAGCAGCCAAGGAACAGGAAACGAGCAGTACTTC. It yields the protein CASSQGTGNEQYF.

This clone appeared a single time. The V call is TRBV3-1 (or the pseudogene TRBV3-2), the J call TRBJ2-4, with TRBD1 as a possible D gene (8 bases). This CDR3 is 17 amino acids long. V shed 0 bases and J shed 6 bases, with 18 bases lying between them. Germline V gene lookup returns CDR1 LGHDT and CDR2 YNNKEL (reference sequence). The DNA for the CDR3 is TGTGCCAGCAGCCAAGATTGGACAGGGAGGGGAACAAACATTCAGTACTTC. This translates into CASSQDWTGRGTNIQYF.

The sample holds one count of this clone. This sequence joins TRBV29-1 and TRBJ2-2, with a tentative D call TRBD2 (7 bases). This CDR3 comprises 14 residues. V lost 7 bases to trimming and J lost 5 bases, with 17 bases between them. Germline V lookup: CDR1 SQVTM, CDR2 ANQGSEA. The CDR3 DNA reads as TGCAGCGCCATAATCGGGGGGCGAACCGGGGAGCTGTTTTTT. Translation: CSAIIGGRTGELFF.

This clone showed up just once. The V and J genes are TRBV5-6 and TRBJ1-1; a weak D match, TRBD1 (6 bases). V was shortened by 4 bases and J by 2 bases, with 15 bases between the two germline ends. The CDR3 extends over 15 amino acids. From germline, CDR1 is SGHDT and CDR2 YYEEEE. The CDR3 here is CASSLWRGANTEAFF. CDR3 sequence (DNA): TGTGCCAGCAGCCTGTGGCGGGGGGCAAACACTGAAGCTTTCTTT.

In the case of this clone: This sample also contains other DNA sequences that code for the same CDR3. The genes are TRBV7-2 and TRBJ2-3; a weak D match, TRBD2 (5 bases). V lost 1 base and J 5 bases, leaving 7 bases between the germline ends. The CDR3 consists of 13 residues. Germline V lookup: CDR1 SGHTA, CDR2 FQGNSA. Written as DNA, the CDR3 is TGTGCCAGCAGCTTAGTACGGGGAGATACGCAGTATTTT. Residues: CASSLVRGDTQYF.

The chain joins TRBV29-1 to TRBJ1-2; D unclear. The V gene's germline CDR1 is SQVTM and CDR2 ANQGSEA. The length of the CDR3 is 13 residues. With 4 bases removed from V and 4 bases from J, the gap between germline ends came to 13 bases. The CDR3 is CSVVEDLAYGYTF. The CDR3 bases are TGCAGCGTTGTGGAGGACCTCGCCTATGGCTACACCTTC.

The chain is built from TRBV4-2 and TRBJ1-1; D gene uncertain. Trimming took off 0 bases at V and 2 bases at J, with 7 bases between the two ends. The germline V gene has CDR1 LGHNA and CDR2 YNFKEQ. The length of the CDR3 is 14 residues. The CDR3 DNA is TGTGCCAGCAGCCAAGATGCGGCTAACACTGAAGCTTTCTTT. It translates to CASSQDAANTEAFF.

This chain uses TRBV5-8 with TRBJ1-5; D not resolved. Germline V gives CDR1 SGHTS, CDR2 YDEGEE. This CDR3 has 12 amino acids. The germline V and J ends were trimmed by 2 bases and 6 bases, with 6 bases remaining between them. The CDR3 sequence is CASSFLFQPQHF. The CDR3 region has the DNA TGTGCCAGCAGCTTCCTTTTTCAGCCCCAGCATTTT.

This chain uses TRBV5-4 with TRBJ1-2; D may be TRBD1 (5 bases). Germline assignment: CDR1 SGHNT and CDR2 YYREEE (reference sequence). The CDR3 contains 13 residues. V lost 3 bases and J 3 bases, leaving 9 bases between the germline ends. The CDR3 sequence is CASSSIRDYGYTF. In DNA, the CDR3 is TGTGCCAGCAGCTCGATCAGGGACTATGGCTACACCTTC.

V gene TRBV30 combines with J gene TRBJ1-3; the D is unclear. V was pared by 1 base and J by 0 bases, with 7 bases between. CDR1 is GTSNPN and CDR2 is SVGIG in the germline V gene (reference sequence). The CDR3 sequence is 14 residues long. CDR3 nucleotides: TGTGCCTGGAGTGCCAAGAGCTCTGGAAACACCATATATTTT. It is translated as CAWSAKSSGNTIYF.

The V and J genes are TRBV6-2 or TRBV6-3 and TRBJ2-1; 8 bases line up with TRBD2. This CDR3 is 15 amino acids long. V shed 4 bases, J shed 9 bases, and the junction held 11 bases outside the gene matches. CDR1 MNHEY and CDR2 SVGEGT come from the germline V gene. CDR3 coding DNA: TGTGCCAGCAGTTCCCATCAGCGGGAGAAGGGTGAGCAGTTCTTC. Protein product: CASSSHQREKGEQFF.

The chain couples TRBV7-2 to TRBJ2-5, with D maybe TRBD1 (5 bases). CDR3 length: 14 amino acids. The ends were cut back, 5 bases at V and 2 bases at J, with 12 bases in the middle. Germline-derived CDR1 and CDR2 are SGHTA and FQGNSA. For the CDR3, the DNA is TGTGCCAGCAGCAGGGGTTTGGGGCAAGAGACCCAGTACTTC. Translation gives CASSRGLGQETQYF.

This clone showed up just once. This CDR3 is CASSLSGAETQYF. CDR3 in DNA: TGTGCCAGCAGCTTATCGGGAGCGGAGACCCAGTACTTC. The chain combines TRBV5-4 with TRBJ2-5; possibly TRBD2 for D (6 bases). Trimming stripped 2 bases from V and 5 bases from J, with 10 bases between. Germline-derived CDR1 and CDR2 are SGHNT and YYREEE (reference sequence). The CDR3 extends over 13 amino acids.

The rearrangement joins TRBV15 to TRBJ1-5; tentative D call: TRBD1 (5 bases). The CDR3 loop spans 14 amino acids. Germline loops: CDR1 LNHNV, CDR2 YYDKDF (reference sequence). V shed 2 bases and J shed 3 bases, with 8 bases lying between them. The CDR3 coding sequence is TGTGCCACCAGCAGACTAGGGGACAATCAGCCCCAGCATTTT. This gives the protein CATSRLGDNQPQHF.

The chain combines TRBV7-3 with TRBJ2-2; D remains unclear. With 4 bases removed from V and 5 bases from J, the gap between germline ends came to 8 bases. CDR1 and CDR2 from the germline V gene are SGHTA and FQGTGA. This CDR3 has 13 residues. CDR3: CASSYSPTGELFF. CDR3 nucleotides: TGTGCCAGCAGCTATAGTCCTACCGGGGAGCTGTTTTTT.

V usage is TRBV7-2 and J usage is TRBJ2-1; 9 bases are a match to TRBD1. V lost 0 bases and J lost 4; bases outside the gene matches: 4. The CDR3 loop spans 16 amino acids. Germline assignment: CDR1 SGHTA and CDR2 FQGNSA. CDR3: CASSLAGTGLYNEQFF. In DNA form, the CDR3 reads TGTGCCAGCAGCTTAGCCGGGACAGGGCTTTACAATGAGCAGTTCTTC. Full variable domain (rest looked up from reference TRBV7-2 and TRBJ2-1): GAGVSQSPSNKVTEKGKDVELRCDPISGHTALYWYRQSLGQGLEFLIYFQGNSAPDKSGLPSDRFSAERTGGSVSTLTIQRTQQEDSAVYLCASSLAGTGLYNEQFFGPGTRLTVL.

The chain is built from TRBV19 and TRBJ2-1; 13 nucleotides align to TRBD2. Germline V gives CDR1 LNHDA, CDR2 SQIVND (reference sequence). After removal of 9 bases from V and 1 base from J, the junction contained 9 bases not matched to a gene. The CDR3 consists of 17 residues. CDR3 sequence reads: CASSGLAGVTSYNEQFF. For the CDR3, the DNA is TGTGCCAGCTCAGGACTAGCGGGAGTTACGTCCTACAATGAGCAGTTCTTC. The entire variable domain, with the rest obtained from reference TRBV19 and TRBJ2-1, is as follows: DGGITQSPKYLFRKEGQNVTLSCEQNLNHDAMYWYRQDPGQGLRLIYYSQIVNDFQKGDIAEGYSVSREKKESFPLTVTSAQKNPTAFYLCASSGLAGVTSYNEQFFGPGTRLTVL.

This clone was seen a single time. The chain couples TRBV2 to TRBJ2-1, with 7 positions matching TRBD1. The CDR3 has 13 amino acids. V lost 5 bases and J lost 8; bases outside the gene matches: 6. CDR1 and CDR2 from the germline V gene are SNHLY and FYNNEI. The CDR3 DNA sequence: TGTGCCAGCAGTCGACAGGGTACCCATGAGCAGTTCTTC. Amino acids: CASSRQGTHEQFF.

The V gene is TRBV6-5, the J gene TRBJ1-2; 10 bases are a match to TRBD1. Germline-derived CDR1 and CDR2 are MNHEY and SVGAGI. This CDR3 is 14 amino acids long. V shed 11 bases and J 0 bases; nucleotides not matched to a gene: 6. Here the CDR3 DNA reads TGTGCCGTTCGACAGGGGGCGCCTAACTATGGCTACACCTTC. Encoded protein: CAVRQGAPNYGYTF.

The CDR3 DNA reads as TGTGCCAGCACCCCACTCCGGGTGCGCACAGATACGCAGTATTTT. Amino acid sequence: CASTPLRVRTDTQYF. The rearrangement links TRBV2 to TRBJ2-3; D gene uncertain. V was cut by 7 bases and J by 1 base, with 15 bases left in between. This CDR3 is built from 15 residues. The germline V gene has CDR1 SNHLY and CDR2 FYNNEI.